The rows below give T cell receptor beta chains drawn from one sample of a study of cytomegalovirus exposure and HLA in healthy donors. Some clones are missing from TCRdb's copy, which holds only in-frame ones; the method was immunoSEQ multiplex PCR. The table includes around 140,000 clones, roughly 79% detected once. The sample taken for sequencing was PBMCs. The receptor source for this set is a woman under 30 in good health and CMV-seronegative. The CDR3 runs from the conserved cysteine through the conserved F or W. D genes are given only for firm matches. Some rows mark clone size as missing; the rest say once, few, many or name a class of expanded clone.

j_call v_call clone_size d_call cdr3_aa cdr3_nt
TRBJ2-7 TRBV6-1 NA TRBD1 CAEGKGGTGGYEQYF TGTGCCGAGGGAAAGGGGGGAACAGGGGGCTACGAGCAGTACTTC
TRBJ1-4 TRBV11-2 NA TRBD1 CASSLNGQGGGLFF TGTGCCAGCAGCTTAAATGGACAGGGAGGTGGCCTGTTTTTT
TRBJ1-1 TRBV15 NA NA CATSRETGKDAFF TGTGCCACCAGCAGGGAAACAGGGAAGGACGCTTTCTTT
TRBJ1-2 TRBV19 NA TRBD1 CASSEQGSAGYGYTF TGTGCCAGTAGTGAACAGGGGTCGGCGGGCTATGGCTACACCTTC
TRBJ2-7 TRBV14 NA TRBD1 CASSPDRGTQYF TGTGCCAGCAGCCCGGACAGGGGGACGCAGTACTTC
TRBJ1-2 TRBV6-1 NA NA CASSEVVGVGYTF TGTGCCAGCAGTGAAGTCGTCGGGGTCGGCTACACCTTC
TRBJ2-7 TRBV2 NA TRBD1 CASRVTGGSSYEQYF TGTGCCAGCAGAGTCACAGGGGGGAGCTCCTACGAGCAGTACTTC
TRBJ2-5 TRBV10-3 NA NA CAISPRISGGGETQYF TGTGCCATCAGTCCCCGGATTTCAGGCGGAGGGGAGACCCAGTACTTC
TRBJ1-3 TRBV30 few NA CAWSVLVSSTGNTIYF TGTGCCTGGAGTGTGTTAGTATCCTCGACCGGGAACACCATATATTTT
TRBJ2-1 TRBV20-1 NA NA CSATPKNEQFF TGCAGTGCTACACCTAAGAATGAGCAGTTCTTC
TRBJ2-3 TRBV4-1 NA NA CASSQIGRERTDTQYF TGCGCCAGCAGCCAAATCGGGAGAGAGAGGACAGATACGCAGTATTTT
TRBJ2-1 TRBV7-9 once TRBD2 CASSSLLAELYNEQFF TGTGCCAGCAGCTCACTTCTAGCGGAGCTTTACAATGAGCAGTTCTTC
TRBJ2-5 TRBV7-9 NA NA CASSETAGAQETQYF TGTGCCAGCAGCGAAACTGCAGGGGCGCAGGAGACCCAGTACTTC
TRBJ2-2 TRBV7-6 NA TRBD2 CASSSPSGSRTGELFF TGTGCCAGCAGCTCCCCCAGCGGGAGTAGAACCGGGGAGCTGTTTTTT
TRBJ2-7 TRBV19 once NA CASSIETGIYEQYF TGTGCCAGTAGTATCGAAACAGGTATCTACGAGCAGTACTTC
TRBJ1-1 TRBV2 NA NA CASSERTRYGAFF TGTGCCAGCAGTGAGAGGACAAGGTATGGAGCTTTCTTT
TRBJ2-3 TRBV30 NA TRBD2 CAGEVSGGVRGTDTQYF TGTGCCGGGGAGGTTTCGGGAGGGGTCAGAGGCACAGATACGCAGTATTTT
TRBJ1-4 TRBV7-6 NA NA CASSLRGSREKLFF TGTGCCAGCAGCTTACGGGGGTCGAGGGAAAAACTGTTTTTT
TRBJ1-4 TRBV19 NA TRBD1 CASSAERDREAKLFF TGTGCCAGTAGTGCGGAAAGGGACAGGGAGGCAAAACTGTTTTTT
TRBJ2-1 TRBV5-1 NA NA CASSLMTGIGNEQFF TGCGCCAGCAGCTTAATGACAGGAATCGGCAATGAGCAGTTCTTC
TRBJ1-5 TRBV25-1 few NA CASSGPAGNQPQHF TGTGCCAGCAGTGGGCCGGCAGGTAATCAGCCCCAGCATTTT
TRBJ1-1 TRBV29-1 NA NA CSVEMGGWTEAFF TGCAGCGTTGAAATGGGAGGGTGGACTGAAGCTTTCTTT
TRBJ2-7 TRBV27 few TRBD1 CASSLFFQGATGATYEQYF TGTGCCAGCAGTTTATTCTTTCAGGGCGCGACAGGGGCAACCTACGAGCAGTACTTC
TRBJ2-2 TRBV5-1 NA TRBD2 CATRTRGITGELFF TGCGCCACGAGGACGCGGGGGATCACCGGGGAGCTGTTTTTT
TRBJ2-7 TRBV5-1 NA TRBD2 CASSPRAGDYEQYF TGCGCCAGCAGCCCCAGGGCGGGAGACTACGAGCAGTACTTC
TRBJ1-2 TRBV28 NA TRBD1 CASTPGGQNYGYTF TGTGCCAGCACCCCTGGGGGACAGAACTATGGCTACACCTTC